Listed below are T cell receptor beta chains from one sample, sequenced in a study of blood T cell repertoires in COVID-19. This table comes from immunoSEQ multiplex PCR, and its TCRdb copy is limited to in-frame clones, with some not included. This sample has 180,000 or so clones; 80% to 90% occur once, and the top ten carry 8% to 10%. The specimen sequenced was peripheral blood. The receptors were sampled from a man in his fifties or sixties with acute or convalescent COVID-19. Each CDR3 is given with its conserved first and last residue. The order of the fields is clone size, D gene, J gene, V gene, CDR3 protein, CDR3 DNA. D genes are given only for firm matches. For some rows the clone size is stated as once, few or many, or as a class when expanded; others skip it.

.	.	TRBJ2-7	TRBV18	CASSPVLARGGRYEQYF	TGTGCCAGCTCACCGGTTCTAGCGAGGGGGGGAAGATACGAGCAGTACTTC
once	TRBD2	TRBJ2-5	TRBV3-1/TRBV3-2	CASSHPGRGGKETQYF	TGTGCCAGCAGCCATCCCGGACGGGGGGGGAAAGAGACCCAGTACTTC
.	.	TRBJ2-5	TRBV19	CASSKEEETQYF	TGTGCCAGTAGTAAAGAGGAGGAGACCCAGTACTTC
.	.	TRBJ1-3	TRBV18	CASSPPGLSGNTIYF	TGTGCCAGCTCACCCCCGGGACTCTCTGGAAACACCATATATTTT
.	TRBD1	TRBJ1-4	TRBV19	CASRQPGQDNEKLFF	TGTGCCAGTAGACAACCGGGACAGGACAATGAAAAACTGTTTTTT
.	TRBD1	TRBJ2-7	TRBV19	CASSIIQGAYEQYF	TGTGCCAGTAGTATCATACAGGGGGCCTACGAGCAGTACTTC
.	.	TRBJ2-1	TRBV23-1	CASSQNRAREQFF	TGCGCCAGCAGTCAAAACAGGGCGAGGGAGCAGTTCTTC
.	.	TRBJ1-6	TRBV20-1	CSAKGGSPLHF	TGCAGTGCTAAAGGGGGATCACCCCTCCACTTT
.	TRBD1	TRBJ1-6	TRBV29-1	CSAKSGTANSPLHF	TGCAGCGCCAAATCCGGGACAGCGAATTCACCCCTCCACTTT
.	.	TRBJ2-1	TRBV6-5	CASRANYNEQFF	TGTGCCAGCAGGGCCAACTACAATGAGCAGTTCTTC
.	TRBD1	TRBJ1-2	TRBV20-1	CSASNRGGYTF	TGCAGTGCTAGCAACAGGGGGGGCTACACCTTC
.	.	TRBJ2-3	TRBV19	CASSTIPVVTQYF	TGTGCCAGTAGTACCATCCCGGTTGTGACGCAGTATTTT
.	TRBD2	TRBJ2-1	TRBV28	CASSLLGGVLGNEQFF	TGTGCCAGCAGTTTACTGGGAGGGGTCCTAGGAAATGAGCAGTTCTTC
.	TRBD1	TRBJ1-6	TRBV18	CASSPGQDNSPLHF	TGTGCCAGCTCACCCGGACAGGATAATTCACCCCTCCACTTT
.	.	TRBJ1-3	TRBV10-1	CASSRDTRGNTIYF	TGCGCCAGCAGCCGGGACACTCGGGGAAACACCATATATTTT
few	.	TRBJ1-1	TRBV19	CASSIGDSLIGNTEAFF	TGTGCCAGTAGTATCGGTGACAGCCTGATCGGGAACACTGAAGCTTTCTTT
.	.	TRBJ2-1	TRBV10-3	CAISEGGLPKGEQFF	TGTGCCATCAGTGAGGGTGGACTCCCCAAGGGTGAGCAGTTCTTC
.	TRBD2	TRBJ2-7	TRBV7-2	CASSSSAGYSYEQYF	TGTGCCAGCAGCTCCTCAGCGGGATATAGCTACGAGCAGTACTTC
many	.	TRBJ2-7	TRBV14	CASSQGPGVNSYEQYF	TGTGCCAGCAGCCAAGGTCCGGGGGTAAACTCCTACGAGCAGTACTTC
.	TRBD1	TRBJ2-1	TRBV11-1	CASSPRQGSYNEQFF	TGTGCCAGCAGCCCTCGACAGGGGTCGTACAATGAGCAGTTCTTC
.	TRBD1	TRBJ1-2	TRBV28	CASNRQGANYGYTF	TGTGCCAGCAACCGACAGGGGGCGAACTATGGCTACACCTTC
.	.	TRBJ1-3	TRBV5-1	CASSLDPGAGNTIYF	TGCGCCAGCAGCTTAGATCCAGGTGCGGGAAACACCATATATTTT
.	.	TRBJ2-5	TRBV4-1	CASSQLLQETQYF	TGCGCCAGCAGCCAACTTTTACAAGAGACCCAGTACTTC
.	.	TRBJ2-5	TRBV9	CASSETGDQETQYF	TGTGCCAGCAGCGAGACGGGGGATCAAGAGACCCAGTACTTC
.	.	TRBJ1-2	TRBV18	CASSPVGRSGYTF	TGTGCCAGCTCACCGGTGGGGCGGAGTGGCTACACCTTC
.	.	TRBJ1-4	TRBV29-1	CSVGGTANEKLFF	TGCAGCGTAGGGGGTACCGCTAATGAAAAACTGTTTTTT
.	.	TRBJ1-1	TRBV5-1	CASSPPSPEAFF	TGCGCCAGCAGCCCCCCCTCCCCTGAAGCTTTCTTT
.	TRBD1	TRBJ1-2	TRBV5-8	CASSRDRSYGYTF	TGTGCCAGCAGCAGGGACAGGTCCTATGGCTACACCTTC
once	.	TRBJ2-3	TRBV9	CASSVRGGPIVDTQYF	TGTGCCAGCAGCGTCAGGGGAGGGCCAATTGTAGATACGCAGTATTTT
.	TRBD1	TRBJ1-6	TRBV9	CASSVAWDRTSPLHF	TGTGCCAGCAGCGTAGCGTGGGACAGAACCTCACCCCTCCACTTT
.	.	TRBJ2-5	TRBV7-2	CASSLEWSEETQYF	TGTGCCAGCAGCTTAGAGTGGTCGGAGGAGACCCAGTACTTC
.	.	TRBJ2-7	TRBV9	CASSPDSSYEQYF	TGTGCCAGCAGCCCAGACAGCTCCTACGAGCAGTACTTC
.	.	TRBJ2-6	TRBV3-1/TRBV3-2	CASSQAPGGPEGGDGANVLTF	TGTGCCAGCAGCCAAGCCCCAGGGGGGCCGGAGGGCGGGGACGGGGCCAACGTCCTGACTTTC
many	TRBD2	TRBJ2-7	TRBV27	CASSLGGRVSYEQYF	TGTGCCAGCAGTTTGGGCGGGAGGGTTTCCTACGAGCAGTACTTC
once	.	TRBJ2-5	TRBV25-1	CASSATRRGETQYF	TGTGCCAGCAGCGCAACCAGGAGAGGGGAGACCCAGTACTTC
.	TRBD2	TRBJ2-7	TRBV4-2	CASSQEGLAGTYEQYF	TGTGCCAGCAGCCAAGAGGGACTAGCGGGTACCTACGAGCAGTACTTC
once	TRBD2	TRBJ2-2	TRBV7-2	CATRRAGGPVGELFF	TGTGCCACCCGACGGGCGGGAGGGCCGGTCGGGGAGCTGTTTTTT
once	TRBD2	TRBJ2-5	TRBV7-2	CASSHQSGSGQTQYF	TGTGCCAGCAGCCATCAGAGCGGGAGTGGACAGACCCAGTACTTC
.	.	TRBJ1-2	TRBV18	CASSPPAGPNYGYTF	TGTGCCAGCTCACCACCTGCGGGACCTAACTATGGCTACACCTTC
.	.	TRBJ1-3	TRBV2	CASNPGVVAGNTIYF	TGTGCCAGCAACCCGGGTGTAGTTGCTGGAAACACCATATATTTT
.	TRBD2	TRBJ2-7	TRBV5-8	CASSRTGTSGFSSYEQYF	TGTGCCAGCAGCCGAACCGGGACTAGCGGTTTTAGCTCCTACGAGCAGTACTTC
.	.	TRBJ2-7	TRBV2	CASSSVAREYEQYF	TGTGCCAGCAGCTCCGTAGCTAGAGAATACGAGCAGTACTTC
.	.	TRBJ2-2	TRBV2	CASSESNKGAGELFF	TGTGCCAGCAGTGAAAGTAATAAGGGGGCCGGGGAGCTGTTTTTT
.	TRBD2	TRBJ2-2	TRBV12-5	CASGLGGSRTGELFF	TGTGCTAGTGGTTTGGGCGGGAGCCGAACCGGGGAGCTGTTTTTT
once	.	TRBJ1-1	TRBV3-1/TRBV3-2	CASSPYRNTEAFF	TGTGCCAGCAGCCCTTATCGGAACACTGAAGCTTTCTTT
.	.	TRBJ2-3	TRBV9	CASSVGGPGNTQYF	TGTGCCAGCAGCGTGGGGGGACCGGGAAATACGCAGTATTTT
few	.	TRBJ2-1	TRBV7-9	CASSRGTPPWNEQFF	TGTGCCAGCAGCCGAGGAACGCCCCCATGGAATGAGCAGTTCTTC
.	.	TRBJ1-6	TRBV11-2	CASSLARGSSYNSPLHF	TGTGCCAGCAGCTTAGCCCGGGGTAGCTCCTATAATTCACCCCTCCACTTT
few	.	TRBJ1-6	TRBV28	CASSLLGFEDSPLHF	TGTGCCAGCAGTTTATTGGGTTTCGAGGATTCACCCCTCCACTTT
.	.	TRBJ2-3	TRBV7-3	CASSLTPQNTDTQYF	TGTGCCAGCAGCTTAACCCCGCAGAACACAGATACGCAGTATTTT
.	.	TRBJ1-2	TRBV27	CASSLSTAGNYGYTF	TGTGCCAGCAGTTTATCTACAGCGGGCAACTATGGCTACACCTTC